The entry below describes one TCR beta chain. Antigen unknown. The data stem from a study of OX40 agonist ivuxolimab in advanced cancers. The wider study: Participants, 75% to 85% male, averaged roughly 60 years of age, ranging from 23 to 79. Study-wide results and caveats: In the 0.1-3.0 mg/kg groups, partial responders showed among the lowest expansion. Compared with CD4+, CD8+ T cells on average had more expanded clones.

Germline CDR1 reads LNHDA; CDR2 reads SQIVND (reference sequence). J gave up 0 bases and V 8 bases, and 6 bases lay outside the gene matches. The CDR3 runs 14 residues. Sequenced by immunoSEQ multiplex PCR; TCRdb stores in-frame clones only, minus some. Of some 69,000 clones in the sample, roughly 90% were seen once. Individuals having autoimmune disease history or systemic immunosuppression were not enrolled. This sequence was found in an adult with an advanced solid tumor such as melanoma, head and neck, liver or kidney cancer. The sample here was CD4+ or CD8+ T cells sorted from blood, taken in a trial of the OX40 agonist ivuxolimab. V is TRBV19 and J is TRBJ2-7; 8 positions match TRBD2. The CDR3 region is CASAQLADSYEQYF. CDR3 nucleotide sequence: TGTGCCAGTGCCCAACTAGCGGACTCCTACGAGCAGTACTTC.